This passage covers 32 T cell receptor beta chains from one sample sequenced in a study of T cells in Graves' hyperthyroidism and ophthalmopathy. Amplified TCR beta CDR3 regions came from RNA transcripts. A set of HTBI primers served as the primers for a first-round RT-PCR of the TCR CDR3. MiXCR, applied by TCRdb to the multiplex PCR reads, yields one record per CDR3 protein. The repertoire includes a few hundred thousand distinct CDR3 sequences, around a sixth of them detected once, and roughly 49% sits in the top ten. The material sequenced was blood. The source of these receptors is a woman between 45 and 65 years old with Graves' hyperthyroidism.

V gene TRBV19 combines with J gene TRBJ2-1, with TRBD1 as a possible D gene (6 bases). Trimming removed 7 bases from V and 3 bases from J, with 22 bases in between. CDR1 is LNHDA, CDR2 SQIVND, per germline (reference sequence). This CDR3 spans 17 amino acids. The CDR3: CASTPGFRNRDYNEQFF. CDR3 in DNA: TGTGCCAGTACCCCAGGTTTTCGGAACAGGGACTACAATGAGCAGTTCTTC.

The CDR3 here is CASSPDQERYDTQYF. The CDR3 region has the DNA TGTGCCAGCAGCCCCGATCAGGAGCGGTATGATACGCAGTATTTT. The rearrangement joins TRBV7-2 to TRBJ2-3; possible D gene TRBD2, 5 bases. Trimming removed 5 bases from V and 6 bases from J, with 18 bases in between. The CDR3 extends over 15 amino acids. Germline assignment: CDR1 SGHTA and CDR2 FQGNSA.

In nucleotides, the CDR3 is TGTGCCAGCAGTGAGGTAGCAGGGGAAGGCAATGAGCAGTTCTTC. Its translation is CASSEVAGEGNEQFF. This sequence joins TRBV6-4 and TRBJ2-1; TRBD1 is a possible D gene (6 bases). Trimming took 3 bases from V and 6 from J, leaving 15 bases between them. This CDR3 region has 15 residues. Germline CDR1 reads MRHNA; CDR2 reads SNTAGT.

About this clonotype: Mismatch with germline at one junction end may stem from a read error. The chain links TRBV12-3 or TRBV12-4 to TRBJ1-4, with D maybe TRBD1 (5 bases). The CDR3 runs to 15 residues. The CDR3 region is CANSLLGLGGEKLFF. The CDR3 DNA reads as TGTGCCAACAGTTTGTTGGGCCTCGGGGGGGAAAAACTGTTTTTT.

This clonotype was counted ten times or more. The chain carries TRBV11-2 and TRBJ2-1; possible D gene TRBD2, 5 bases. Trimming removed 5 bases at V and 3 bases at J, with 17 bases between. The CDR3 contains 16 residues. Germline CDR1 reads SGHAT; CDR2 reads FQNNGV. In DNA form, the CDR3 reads TGTGCCAGCAGCCTAGGCTCTGGGAGATTCTACAATGAGCAGTTCTTC. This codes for CASSLGSGRFYNEQFF. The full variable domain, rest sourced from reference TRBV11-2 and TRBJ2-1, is EAGVAQSPRYKIIEKRQSVAFWCNPISGHATLYWYQQILGQGPKLLIQFQNNGVVDDSQLPKDRFSAERLKGVDSTLKIQPAKLEDSAVYLCASSLGSGRFYNEQFFGPGTRLTVL.

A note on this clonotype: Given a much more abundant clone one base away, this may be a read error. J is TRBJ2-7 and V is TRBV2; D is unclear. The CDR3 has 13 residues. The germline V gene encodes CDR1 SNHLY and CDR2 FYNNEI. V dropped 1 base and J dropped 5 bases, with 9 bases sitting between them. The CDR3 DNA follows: TGTGCCAGCAGTGAAGAGGCCGAGAACGAGCAGTACTTC. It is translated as CASSEEAENEQYF.

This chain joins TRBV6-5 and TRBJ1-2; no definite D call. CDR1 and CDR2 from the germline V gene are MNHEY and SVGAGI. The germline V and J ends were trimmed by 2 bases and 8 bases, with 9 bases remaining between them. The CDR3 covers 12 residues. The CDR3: CASSYPQDGYTF. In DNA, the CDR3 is TGTGCCAGCAGTTACCCTCAGGACGGCTACACCTTC.

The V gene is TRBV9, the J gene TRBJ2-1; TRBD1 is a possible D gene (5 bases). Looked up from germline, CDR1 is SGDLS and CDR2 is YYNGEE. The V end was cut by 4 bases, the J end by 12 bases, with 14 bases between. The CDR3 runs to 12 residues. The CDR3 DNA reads TGTGCCAGCAGCCCCGACGGCAGGGTGCAGTTCTTC. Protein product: CASSPDGRVQFF.

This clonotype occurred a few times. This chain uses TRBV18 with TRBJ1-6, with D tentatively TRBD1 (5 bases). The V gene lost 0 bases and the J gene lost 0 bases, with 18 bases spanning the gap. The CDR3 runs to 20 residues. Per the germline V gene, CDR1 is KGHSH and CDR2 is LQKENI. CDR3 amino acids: CASSPPRGIAVGSYNSPLHF. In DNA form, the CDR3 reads TGTGCCAGCTCACCACCTAGGGGAATCGCCGTGGGCTCCTATAATTCACCCCTCCACTTT.

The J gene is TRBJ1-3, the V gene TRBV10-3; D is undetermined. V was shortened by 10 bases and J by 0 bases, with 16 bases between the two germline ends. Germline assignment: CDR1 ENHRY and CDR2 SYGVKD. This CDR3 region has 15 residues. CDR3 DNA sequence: TGTGCCAGTAACCAACCCGAGTACTCTGGAAACACCATATATTTT. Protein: CASNQPEYSGNTIYF.

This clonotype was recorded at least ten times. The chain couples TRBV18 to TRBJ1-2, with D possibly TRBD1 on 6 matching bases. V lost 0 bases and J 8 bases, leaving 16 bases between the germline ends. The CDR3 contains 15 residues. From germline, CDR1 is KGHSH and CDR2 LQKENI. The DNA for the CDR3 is TGTGCCAGCTCACCACCGGGCAGGGGCCGGGAAGGCTACACCTTC. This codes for CASSPPGRGREGYTF.

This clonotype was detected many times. The CDR3 spells CASGAGRTNEKLFF. Written as DNA, the CDR3 is TGTGCCAGCGGAGCGGGACGGACTAATGAAAAACTGTTTTTT. The V call is TRBV2, the J call TRBJ1-4; D is possibly TRBD1 (5 bases). CDR3 length: 14 amino acids. The ends were cut back, 8 bases at V and 2 bases at J, with 12 bases in the middle. The germline V gene encodes CDR1 SNHLY and CDR2 FYNNEI.

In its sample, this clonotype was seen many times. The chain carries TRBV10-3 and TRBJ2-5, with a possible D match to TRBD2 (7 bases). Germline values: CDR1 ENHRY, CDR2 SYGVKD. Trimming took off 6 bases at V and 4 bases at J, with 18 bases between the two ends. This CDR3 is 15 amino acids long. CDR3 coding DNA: TGTGCCATCAGCTGGTCCGAGGGGGGGCGAGAGACCCAGTACTTC. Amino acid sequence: CAISWSEGGRETQYF.

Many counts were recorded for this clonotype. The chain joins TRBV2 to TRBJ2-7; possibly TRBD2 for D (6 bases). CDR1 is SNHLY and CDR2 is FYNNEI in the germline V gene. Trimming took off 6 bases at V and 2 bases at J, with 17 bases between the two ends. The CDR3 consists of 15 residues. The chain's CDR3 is CASRVAEALTYEQYF. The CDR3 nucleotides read TGTGCCAGCAGAGTAGCGGAGGCGCTTACCTACGAGCAGTACTTC.

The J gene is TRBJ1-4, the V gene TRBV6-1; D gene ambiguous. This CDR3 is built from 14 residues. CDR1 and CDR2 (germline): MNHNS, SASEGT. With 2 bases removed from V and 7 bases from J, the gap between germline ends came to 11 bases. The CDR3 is CASSEIGVAEKLFF. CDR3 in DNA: TGTGCCAGCAGTGAAATCGGGGTTGCTGAAAAACTGTTTTTT.

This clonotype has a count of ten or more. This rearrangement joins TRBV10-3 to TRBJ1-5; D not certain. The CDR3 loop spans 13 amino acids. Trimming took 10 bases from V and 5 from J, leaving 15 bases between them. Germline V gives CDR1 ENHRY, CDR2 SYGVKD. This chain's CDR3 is CATSGQWDQPQHF. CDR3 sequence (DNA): TGTGCCACTAGTGGGCAGTGGGATCAGCCCCAGCATTTT.

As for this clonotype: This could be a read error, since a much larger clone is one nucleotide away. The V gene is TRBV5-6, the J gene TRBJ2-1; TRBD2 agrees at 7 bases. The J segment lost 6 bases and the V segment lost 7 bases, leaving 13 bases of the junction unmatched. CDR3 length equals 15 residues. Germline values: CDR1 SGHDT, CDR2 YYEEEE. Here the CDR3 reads CASDQTGTNSNEQFF. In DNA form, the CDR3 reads TGTGCCAGCGACCAGACCGGGACTAACTCCAATGAGCAGTTCTTC.

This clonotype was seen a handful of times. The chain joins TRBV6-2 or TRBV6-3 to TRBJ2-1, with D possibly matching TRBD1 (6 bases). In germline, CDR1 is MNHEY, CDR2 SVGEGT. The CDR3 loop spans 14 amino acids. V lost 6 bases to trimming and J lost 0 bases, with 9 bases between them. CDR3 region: CASSRDNSYNEQFF. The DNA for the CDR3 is TGTGCCAGCAGCCGGGACAACTCCTACAATGAGCAGTTCTTC.

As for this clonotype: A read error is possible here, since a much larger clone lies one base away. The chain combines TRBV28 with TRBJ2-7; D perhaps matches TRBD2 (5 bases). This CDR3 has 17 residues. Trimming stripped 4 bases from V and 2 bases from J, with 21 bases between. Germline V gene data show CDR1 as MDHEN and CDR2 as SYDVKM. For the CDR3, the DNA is TGTGCCAGCAGTTCCGGCCGTGGACGAGGGAGAGCCTACGAGCAGTACTTC. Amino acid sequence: CASSSGRGRGRAYEQYF.

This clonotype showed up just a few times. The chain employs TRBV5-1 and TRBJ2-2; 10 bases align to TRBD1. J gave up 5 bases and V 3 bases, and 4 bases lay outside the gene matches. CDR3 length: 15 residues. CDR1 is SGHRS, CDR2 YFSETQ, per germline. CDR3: CASSWDRGATGELFF. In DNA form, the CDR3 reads TGCGCCAGCAGCTGGGACAGGGGAGCTACCGGGGAGCTGTTTTTT.

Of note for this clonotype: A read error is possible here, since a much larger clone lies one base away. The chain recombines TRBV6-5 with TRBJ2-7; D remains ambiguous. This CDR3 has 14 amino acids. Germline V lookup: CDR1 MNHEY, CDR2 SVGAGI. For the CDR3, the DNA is TGTGCCGGCAGTTACTCGGTTCCGGGCTACGAGCAGTACGTC. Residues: CAGSYSVPGYEQYV.

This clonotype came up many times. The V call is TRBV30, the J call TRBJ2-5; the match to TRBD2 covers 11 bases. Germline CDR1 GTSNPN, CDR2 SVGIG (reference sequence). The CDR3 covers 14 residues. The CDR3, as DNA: TGTGCTCGTGGCCCGGGACTAGCGGAAGAGACCCAGTACTTC. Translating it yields CARGPGLAEETQYF.

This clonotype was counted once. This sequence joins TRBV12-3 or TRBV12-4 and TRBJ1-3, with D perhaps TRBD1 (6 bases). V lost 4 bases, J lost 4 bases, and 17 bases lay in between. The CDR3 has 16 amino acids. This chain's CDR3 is CASSWGGGQKGNTIYF. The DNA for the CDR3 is TGTGCCAGCAGTTGGGGCGGGGGACAAAAGGGAAACACCATATATTTT.

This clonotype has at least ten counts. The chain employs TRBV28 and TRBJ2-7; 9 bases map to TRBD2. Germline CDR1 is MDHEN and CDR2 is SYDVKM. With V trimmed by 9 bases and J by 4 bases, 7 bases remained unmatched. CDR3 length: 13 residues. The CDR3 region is CASQAGGGYEQYF. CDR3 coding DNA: TGTGCCAGTCAAGCGGGAGGTGGGTACGAGCAGTACTTC.

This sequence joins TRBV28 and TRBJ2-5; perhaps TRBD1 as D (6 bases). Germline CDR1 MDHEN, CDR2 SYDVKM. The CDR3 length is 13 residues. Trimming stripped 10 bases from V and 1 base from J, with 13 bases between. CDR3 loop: CATMRTAQETQYF. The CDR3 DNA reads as TGTGCCACCATGAGGACAGCCCAAGAGACCCAGTACTTC.

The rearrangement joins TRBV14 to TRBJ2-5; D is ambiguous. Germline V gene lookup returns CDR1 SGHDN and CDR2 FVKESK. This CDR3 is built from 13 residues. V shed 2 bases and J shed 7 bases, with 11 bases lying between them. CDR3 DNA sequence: TGTGCCAGCAGCCAAAGTTACGTGGGGACCCAGTACTTC. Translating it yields CASSQSYVGTQYF.

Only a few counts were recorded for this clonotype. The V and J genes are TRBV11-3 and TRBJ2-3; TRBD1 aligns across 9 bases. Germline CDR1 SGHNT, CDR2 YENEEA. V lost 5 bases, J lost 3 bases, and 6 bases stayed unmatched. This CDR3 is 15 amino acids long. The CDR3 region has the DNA TGTGCCAGCAGCCCCGGGACAGGGAGGACAGATACGCAGTATTTT. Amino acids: CASSPGTGRTDTQYF.

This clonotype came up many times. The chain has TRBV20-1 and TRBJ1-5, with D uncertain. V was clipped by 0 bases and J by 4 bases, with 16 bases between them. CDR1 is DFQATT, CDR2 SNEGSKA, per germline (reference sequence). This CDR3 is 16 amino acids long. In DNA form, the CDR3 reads TGCAGTGCTAGAGATCCCTCCCCGGCAATTAATCAGCCCCAGCATTTT. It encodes CSARDPSPAINQPQHF.

The chain's CDR3 is CASSPSDAGELFF. CDR3 nucleotide sequence: TGTGCCAGCTCACCCTCGGACGCCGGGGAGCTGTTTTTT. This sequence joins TRBV18 and TRBJ2-2; D is undetermined. Trimming cost V 3 bases and J 6 bases, with 8 bases left between them. CDR1 KGHSH and CDR2 LQKENI come from the germline V gene. The CDR3 consists of 13 residues.

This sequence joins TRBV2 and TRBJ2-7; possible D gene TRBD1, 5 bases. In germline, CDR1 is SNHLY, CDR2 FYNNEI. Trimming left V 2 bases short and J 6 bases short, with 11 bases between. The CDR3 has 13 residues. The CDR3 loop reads CASSEKPGAEQYF. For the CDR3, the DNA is TGTGCCAGCAGTGAAAAACCTGGGGCCGAGCAGTACTTC.

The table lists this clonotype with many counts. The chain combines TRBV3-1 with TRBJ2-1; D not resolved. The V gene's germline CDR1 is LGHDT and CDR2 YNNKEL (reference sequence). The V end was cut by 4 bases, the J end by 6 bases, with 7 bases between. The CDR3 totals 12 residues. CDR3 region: CASSLSSNEQFF. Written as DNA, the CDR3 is TGTGCCAGCAGCCTATCCAGCAATGAGCAGTTCTTC.

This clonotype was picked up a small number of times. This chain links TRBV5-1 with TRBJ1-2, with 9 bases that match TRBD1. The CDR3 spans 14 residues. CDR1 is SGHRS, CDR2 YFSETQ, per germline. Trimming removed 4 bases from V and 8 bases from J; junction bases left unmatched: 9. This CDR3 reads CASSPGQGLRGYTF. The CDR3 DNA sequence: TGCGCCAGCAGCCCGGGACAGGGCCTTCGCGGCTACACCTTC. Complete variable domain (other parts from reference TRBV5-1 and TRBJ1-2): KAGVTQTPRYLIKTRGQQVTLSCSPISGHRSVSWYQQTPGQGLQFLFEYFSETQRNKGNFPGRFSGRQFSNSRSEMNVSTLELGDSALYLCASSPGQGLRGYTFGSGTRLTVV.